Presented here are 27 T cell receptor beta chains from one specimen sequenced in a study of CD4+ T cells in melanoma. Some clones are missing from TCRdb's copy, which holds only in-frame ones; the method was immunoSEQ multiplex PCR. Here the sample spans some 7,100 clones, 45% to 55% being singletons. The sample was cells from a culture (not recorded whether cultured in vitro). These receptors came from a human donor with melanoma.

This chain links TRBV5-4 with TRBJ1-6, with a possible D match to TRBD1 (6 bases). The CDR3 has 15 residues. Germline V gene lookup returns CDR1 SGHNT and CDR2 YYREEE (reference sequence). V lost 2 bases and J 6 bases, leaving 12 bases between the germline ends. The CDR3 protein is CASSFRGQANSPLHF. The CDR3 region has the DNA TGTGCCAGCAGCTTCAGGGGACAAGCTAATTCACCCCTCCACTTT.

This clone was recorded a few times. The CDR3 protein is CASSYVNIQYF. DNA of the CDR3: TGTGCCAGCAGTTACGTAAACATTCAGTACTTC. V and J are TRBV6-6 and TRBJ2-4; no firm D call. V shed 2 bases and J shed 6 bases, with 2 bases lying between them. The length of the CDR3 is 11 residues. From germline, CDR1 is MNHNY and CDR2 SVGAGI (reference sequence).

The J gene is TRBJ2-4, the V gene TRBV5-6, with 8 nucleotides matching TRBD2. CDR1 is SGHDT and CDR2 is YYEEEE in the germline V gene. The CDR3 runs to 15 residues. Trimming took 4 bases from V and 8 from J; bases not matched to a gene: 11. CDR3 amino acids: CASSPSTGLGYIQYF. The CDR3 nucleotides are TGTGCCAGCAGCCCCTCAACGGGACTAGGATACATTCAGTACTTC.

The chain couples TRBV6-1 to TRBJ2-2, with D uncertain. V shed 3 bases and J shed 1 base, with 6 bases lying between them. From germline, CDR1 is MNHNS and CDR2 SASEGT. CDR3 length: 14 residues. CDR3 residues: CASSDYLNTGELFF. CDR3 bases: TGTGCCAGCAGTGACTATTTGAACACCGGGGAGCTGTTTTTT.

The chain recombines TRBV10-2 with TRBJ1-1; 8 bases are shared with TRBD1. There are 13 residues in the CDR3. Per the germline V gene, CDR1 is WSHSY and CDR2 is SAAADI. V shed 4 bases and J 4 bases; nucleotides not matched to a gene: 2. The CDR3 loop reads CASSVTGGTEAFF. In nucleotides, the CDR3 is TGCGCCAGCAGTGTTACAGGGGGCACTGAAGCTTTCTTT.

The chain combines TRBV11-3 with TRBJ2-2; D is perhaps TRBD1 (6 bases). The V gene lost 8 bases and the J gene lost 1 base, with 11 bases spanning the gap. The CDR3 sequence is 14 residues long. Germline CDR1 SGHNT, CDR2 YENEEA. The chain's CDR3 is CASAGRGNTGELFF. The CDR3 DNA sequence: TGTGCCAGCGCGGGCAGGGGGAACACCGGGGAGCTGTTTTTT.

The chain employs TRBV7-9 and TRBJ1-3; a weak D match, TRBD1 (5 bases). Trimming pared 8 bases from V and 4 bases from J, leaving 15 bases between. Germline V gives CDR1 SEHNR, CDR2 FQNEAQ (reference sequence). The CDR3 totals 14 residues. This CDR3 reads CASRDRGRGNTIYF. The CDR3 DNA follows: TGTGCCAGCCGCGACCGGGGACGAGGAAACACCATATATTTT.

This chain joins TRBV19 and TRBJ1-1, with 9 bases fitting TRBD1. This CDR3 is built from 14 residues. V was clipped by 7 bases and J by 5 bases; unmatched bases: 8. Looked up from germline, CDR1 is LNHDA and CDR2 is SQIVND (reference sequence). The CDR3 coding sequence is TGTGCCAGTACCCTACAGGGGGCGAGTACTGAAGCTTTCTTT. This translates into CASTLQGASTEAFF.

This clone occurred a few times. The CDR3 DNA follows: TGCGCCAGCAGCCCCCTTAATTCCGGGCCTGAGCAGTTCTTC. It specifies CASSPLNSGPEQFF. V usage is TRBV4-1 and J usage is TRBJ2-1; D call uncertain. Trimming stripped 4 bases from V and 9 bases from J, with 16 bases between. The germline CDR1 and CDR2 sequences are MGHRA and YSYEKL. This CDR3 has 14 amino acids.

The chain links TRBV29-1 to TRBJ1-1; possibly TRBD1 for D (6 bases). The CDR3 consists of 12 residues. The ends were cut back, 8 bases at V and 4 bases at J, with 14 bases in the middle. Germline loops: CDR1 SQVTM, CDR2 ANQGSEA. CDR3 sequence reads: CSTAPGATEAFF. The DNA of the CDR3 is TGCAGCACAGCACCAGGGGCCACTGAAGCTTTCTTT.

Within the sample, this clone is medium-sized. The chain uses TRBV12-2 and TRBJ1-5; the D call in the table, TRBD1, was not verified against the DNA. TRBV12-2 is described as a pseudogene. The CDR3 is 15 residues long. CDR3 DNA sequence: TGTGCAAGTCGCTGGCGGGACAGGGGCAATCAGCCCCAGCATTTT. It yields the protein CASRWRDRGNQPQHF.

This rearrangement joins TRBV9 to TRBJ1-6; tentative D call: TRBD1 (5 bases). Germline CDR1 is SGDLS and CDR2 is YYNGEE. V was shortened by 1 base and J by 2 bases, with 7 bases between the two germline ends. The CDR3 totals 15 residues. DNA for the CDR3: TGTGCCAGCAGCGTACAGGGCGCCTATAATTCACCCCTCCACTTT. This codes for CASSVQGAYNSPLHF.

J is TRBJ1-1 and V is TRBV30; 10 bases agree with TRBD1. This CDR3 comprises 14 residues. V trimming: 4 bases; J trimming: 11 bases; junction bases outside the gene matches: 13. The germline V gene has CDR1 GTSNPN and CDR2 SVGIG (reference sequence). The CDR3, as DNA: TGTGCCTGGAATGGGGACAGGGGAACTTCCGGGGCTTTCTTT. This codes for CAWNGDRGTSGAFF. The variable domain in full, completed from reference TRBV30 and TRBJ1-1, reads SQTIHQWPATLVQPVGSPLSLECTVEGTSNPNLYWYRQAAGRGLQLLFYSVGIGQISSEVPQNLSASRPQDRQFILSSKKLLLSDSGFYLCAWNGDRGTSGAFFGQGTRLTVV.

This chain connects TRBV29-1 to TRBJ1-2; the D is unclear. The germline V gene has CDR1 SQVTM and CDR2 ANQGSEA. The CDR3 is made up of 10 amino acids. Trimming took off 7 bases at V and 5 bases at J, with 8 bases between the two ends. This CDR3 is CSAYGYGYTF. The CDR3, as DNA: TGCAGCGCCTACGGGTATGGCTACACCTTC.

This clone was picked up a small number of times. The genes are TRBV5-1 and TRBJ2-5; 7 positions agree with TRBD1. The V and J ends lost 4 bases and 1 base, in that order; junction bases with no gene match: 10. The length of the CDR3 is 16 residues. From germline, CDR1 is SGHRS and CDR2 YFSETQ. CDR3 sequence reads: CASSLPHGTAQETQYF. Written as DNA, the CDR3 is TGCGCCAGCAGCCTTCCCCACGGGACAGCCCAAGAGACCCAGTACTTC.

This clone was detected only a few times. This sequence joins TRBV6-1 and TRBJ1-2; D is perhaps TRBD1 (5 bases). From germline, CDR1 is MNHNS and CDR2 SASEGT. This CDR3 contains 12 residues. Trimming shortened V by 6 bases and J by 7 bases, and 12 bases separated the two germline ends. The DNA of the CDR3 is TGTGCCAGCAGCCTGACAGTATCTGGCTACACCTTC. It encodes CASSLTVSGYTF.

This sequence joins TRBV6-6 and TRBJ1-6, with D tentatively TRBD1 (6 bases). The CDR3 has 15 residues. Trimming cost V 4 bases and J 9 bases, with 16 bases left between them. Germline CDR1 and CDR2: MNHNY and SVGAGI (reference sequence). The CDR3 reads CASSSYRDLTSPLHF. The CDR3 nucleotides are TGTGCCAGCAGTTCTTACAGGGACTTAACTTCACCCCTCCACTTT.

The CDR3 reads CASSVDSSYEQYF. The CDR3 DNA is TGTGCCAGCAGTGTGGACAGTTCCTACGAGCAGTACTTC. The chain uses TRBV2 and TRBJ2-7; possible D gene TRBD1, 6 bases. In germline, CDR1 is SNHLY, CDR2 FYNNEI. CDR3 length: 13 amino acids. The V end was cut by 4 bases, the J end by 1 base, with 8 bases between.

The chain carries TRBV6-1 and TRBJ1-2, with D possibly TRBD1 on 5 matching bases. This CDR3 contains 17 residues. Germline V gene data show CDR1 as MNHNS and CDR2 as SASEGT. V shed 2 bases and J shed 1 base, with 17 bases lying between them. CDR3 region: CASSERGQSVFNYGYTF. The CDR3 nucleotides are TGTGCCAGCAGTGAAAGGGGTCAGAGTGTATTTAACTATGGCTACACCTTC.

V gene TRBV6-5 combines with J gene TRBJ1-2, with a tentative D call TRBD1 (6 bases). V was trimmed by 2 bases and J by 3 bases, leaving 13 bases between them. This CDR3 comprises 15 residues. Germline V lookup: CDR1 MNHEY, CDR2 SVGAGI. CDR3 DNA sequence: TGTGCCAGCAGTTACAGCCCGAGGGGGGACTATGGCTACACCTTC. It yields the protein CASSYSPRGDYGYTF.

The V call is TRBV7-6, the J call TRBJ2-7, with 8 bases that match TRBD2. CDR1 is SGHVS and CDR2 is FNYEAQ in the germline V gene. This CDR3 region has 15 residues. V was clipped by 1 base and J by 5 bases; unmatched bases: 7. CDR3 amino acids: CASSLEAGGGNEQYF. CDR3 bases: TGTGCCAGCAGCTTAGAGGCGGGGGGCGGGAACGAGCAGTACTTC.

This chain connects TRBV5-1 to TRBJ1-1, with 10 bases aligning to TRBD1. This CDR3 comprises 15 residues. J was trimmed by 4 bases and V by 2 bases; bases with no gene match: 5. Looked up from germline, CDR1 is SGHRS and CDR2 is YFSETQ. The chain's CDR3 is CASSFGTGAGTEAFF. The CDR3 DNA reads as TGCGCCAGCAGCTTTGGGACAGGGGCTGGCACTGAAGCTTTCTTT.

J is TRBJ1-5 and V is TRBV4-1; possible D gene TRBD1, 6 bases. The CDR3 is 15 amino acids. The germline CDR1 and CDR2 sequences are MGHRA and YSYEKL. Trimming took 0 bases from V and 6 from J, leaving 12 bases between them. The CDR3 nucleotides are TGCGCCAGCAGCCAAGATAGGGACAACGGTCAGCCCCAGCATTTT. Its protein product is CASSQDRDNGQPQHF.

This clone appeared a single time. V usage is TRBV4-1 and J usage is TRBJ2-7, with 7 bases lining up with TRBD2. This CDR3 region has 13 residues. Germline trimming cut 9 bases from V and 5 bases from J; bases unmatched to any gene: 10. Germline-derived CDR1 and CDR2 are MGHRA and YSYEKL. The DNA of the CDR3 is TGCGCCAGGACCCGCAGCGGGGTAAACGAGCAGTACTTC. Protein product: CARTRSGVNEQYF.

This clone has just a few counts. This rearrangement joins TRBV2 to TRBJ1-2; D gene ambiguous. The CDR3 is 13 amino acids. V was cut by 6 bases and J by 6 bases, with 14 bases left in between. CDR1 and CDR2 from the germline V gene are SNHLY and FYNNEI. The CDR3 region is CASRREGLDGYTF. The CDR3 DNA follows: TGTGCCAGCAGAAGGGAGGGTTTGGATGGCTACACCTTC.

The rearrangement joins TRBV30 to TRBJ1-2; D is uncertain. The CDR3 is made up of 12 amino acids. Germline CDR1 reads GTSNPN; CDR2 reads SVGIG (reference sequence). V lost 0 bases to trimming and J lost 7 bases, with 9 bases between them. As DNA, the CDR3 is TGTGCCTGGAGTGTACTGACCGGTGGCTACACCTTC. Protein sequence: CAWSVLTGGYTF.

This clone showed up just a few times. The chain joins TRBV5-1 to TRBJ1-1, with D perhaps TRBD1 (5 bases). The germline V gene has CDR1 SGHRS and CDR2 YFSETQ. The CDR3 contains 15 residues. V lost 4 bases to trimming and J lost 9 bases, with 22 bases between them. CDR3 sequence reads: CASSPSLQTAAKAFF. In DNA, the CDR3 is TGCGCCAGCAGCCCTTCACTTCAGACAGCTGCAAAAGCTTTCTTT.